This record looks at one TCR beta chain sequence and its context. Participant ages covered roughly 18 to 89 years across 25 or so US areas. The entry originates in a study of blood T cell repertoires in COVID-19. About the study: Researchers got acute and convalescent COVID-19 samples from the United States, Italy and Spain. Sources were T cells, B-cell-depleted T cells, or PBMCs; the material itself was cDNA or gDNA.

TCRdb's table, derived via immunoSEQ multiplex PCR, lists solely in-frame clones and lacks some. The sample lists approximately 270,000 clones, approximately 85% occurring once. Sequencing was done on a sample of PBMCs or T cells enriched from blood (not recorded which). The sequence was obtained from a woman aged 45 to 65 who had recovered from COVID-19.

In nucleotides, the CDR3 is TGCAGTGCTAGTAGGACAGGAGCTGGCAATCAGCCCCAGCATTTT. The encoded protein is CSASRTGAGNQPQHF. The rearrangement uses TRBV20-1 and TRBJ1-5; 7 nucleotides agree with TRBD1. The CDR3 sequence is 15 residues long. V shed 3 bases, J shed 2 bases, and the junction held 7 bases outside the gene matches. Germline V gives CDR1 DFQATT, CDR2 SNEGSKA (reference sequence).